This T cell receptor (beta chain) derives from a study of T-cell reconstitution after alpha-beta-depleted transplantation in children (dated by TCRdb to about 2016). In terms of the full investigation: Using TCR repertoire profiling, the study followed T-cell immune reconstitution in a quantitative way in children after TCRalphabeta/CD19-depleted allogeneic hematopoietic cell transplantation. Broader findings and caveats from the paper: In some patients, high TCRbeta diversity at day 60 was attributed to recipient T cells and intrathymic progenitors that had survived conditioning. Apparently early alphabetaT-cell count recovery about two months after transplant reportedly relied on only several hundred rapidly expanded clones derived from non-depleted graft cells. The frequencies of hyperexpanded clones fell over the following months, and after one year, T-cell counts and TCRbeta diversity were mostly attributed to newly produced T cells.

This specimen's treatment or condition label, per the study, means: allogeneic hematopoietic cell transplantation with graft depleted of TCRalphabeta T cells and CD19 B cells. The children who served as transplant recipients had been given grafts of TCRalphabeta/CD19-depleted allogeneic hematopoietic cells. To prepare the library, PCR was applied. Sequencing took place on an Illumina HiSeq 2500. TCR libraries were prepared with molecular barcoding, using unique molecular identifiers to normalize TCRbeta repertoire quantification. Starting from the raw public reads, TCRdb applied fastp trimming at Q25, assembled clones with MiXCR and retained in-frame beta chains. Each CDR3 protein appears once, grouped with its most common genes and DNA. The sample records about 980,000 distinct CDR3 sequences, about 31% of which are singletons. About 28% of the sample is taken by the ten largest. On this clonotype: The target of this receptor is not known. The record has no base qualities; no much larger clone is one base away.

Trimmed from V: 5 bases; trimmed from J: 5 bases; junction bases lacking a gene match: 7. The CDR3 holds 15 amino acids from the cysteine to the phenylalanine. Of all the DNA, just the CDR3 is kept, 45 bases in frame from base 1. The germline V gene supplies CDR1 SGHAT and CDR2 FQNNGV. The sequence derives from a boy under two years old who had a stem cell transplant for SCID, so the T cells may come from the graft donor. The sequencing here drew on PBMCs, mostly from graft donor cells, taken 360 days after TCRalphabeta/CD19-depleted stem cell transplant. The chain links TRBV11-2 with TRBJ2-5; a stretch of 11 junction bases matches TRBD1. The CDR3 in this case is CASSPRTGGSETQYF. Read as DNA, the sequence is TGTGCCAGCAGCCCCAGGACAGGGGGCTCGGAGACCCAGTACTTC. The CDR3, completed at both ends by the reference TRBV11-2 and TRBJ2-5 genes, gives the full variable domain EAGVAQSPRYKIIEKRQSVAFWCNPISGHATLYWYQQILGQGPKLLIQFQNNGVVDDSQLPKDRFSAERLKGVDSTLKIQPAKLEDSAVYLCASSPRTGGSETQYFGPGTRLLVL.